Listed here are 4 T cell receptor beta chains from one sample, sequenced in a study of cytomegalovirus exposure and HLA in healthy donors. This table comes from immunoSEQ multiplex PCR, and its TCRdb copy is limited to in-frame clones, with some not included. The sample shows roughly 150,000 clones, 88% of them seen only once. The sample consisted of PBMCs. These receptors were taken from a man between 18 and 29 years old in good health and CMV-seronegative.

This clone was detected once. The chain couples TRBV9 to TRBJ2-1, with TRBD1 identical over 7 bases. The CDR3 runs to 13 residues. The germline CDR1 and CDR2 sequences are SGDLS and YYNGEE. J lost 5 bases, V lost 3 bases, and 2 bases had no gene match. CDR3 loop: CASSATGNNEQFF. Written as DNA, the CDR3 is TGTGCCAGCAGCGCGACAGGGAACAATGAGCAGTTCTTC.

The V gene is TRBV5-6, the J gene TRBJ1-1; D not resolved. V was clipped by 2 bases and J by 4 bases, with 6 bases between them. Germline V gives CDR1 SGHDT, CDR2 YYEEEE. This CDR3 has 12 residues. The DNA for the CDR3 is TGTGCCAGCAGCTTTTCCGTCACTGAAGCTTTCTTT. Encoded protein: CASSFSVTEAFF.

The V gene is TRBV6-1, the J gene TRBJ2-1, with D perhaps TRBD2 (5 bases). The CDR3 spans 12 residues. Trimming stripped 4 bases from V and 4 bases from J, with 5 bases between. Germline CDR1 reads MNHNS; CDR2 reads SASEGT. CDR3 in amino acids: CASSGEYNEQFF. The CDR3 DNA reads TGTGCCAGCAGTGGGGAGTACAATGAGCAGTTCTTC.

The chain joins TRBV19 to TRBJ1-4; 9 bases agree with TRBD1. Per germline, CDR1 LNHDA and CDR2 SQIVND (reference sequence). CDR3 length: 17 amino acids. Trimming cost V 6 bases and J 7 bases; bases outside gene matches: 15. CDR3: CASSDPYTGTGSEKLFF. The DNA of the CDR3 is TGTGCCAGTAGCGACCCGTACACCGGGACAGGGAGTGAAAAACTGTTTTTT. Full variable domain (missing parts from reference TRBV19 and TRBJ1-4): DGGITQSPKYLFRKEGQNVTLSCEQNLNHDAMYWYRQDPGQGLRLIYYSQIVNDFQKGDIAEGYSVSREKKESFPLTVTSAQKNPTAFYLCASSDPYTGTGSEKLFFGSGTQLSVL.